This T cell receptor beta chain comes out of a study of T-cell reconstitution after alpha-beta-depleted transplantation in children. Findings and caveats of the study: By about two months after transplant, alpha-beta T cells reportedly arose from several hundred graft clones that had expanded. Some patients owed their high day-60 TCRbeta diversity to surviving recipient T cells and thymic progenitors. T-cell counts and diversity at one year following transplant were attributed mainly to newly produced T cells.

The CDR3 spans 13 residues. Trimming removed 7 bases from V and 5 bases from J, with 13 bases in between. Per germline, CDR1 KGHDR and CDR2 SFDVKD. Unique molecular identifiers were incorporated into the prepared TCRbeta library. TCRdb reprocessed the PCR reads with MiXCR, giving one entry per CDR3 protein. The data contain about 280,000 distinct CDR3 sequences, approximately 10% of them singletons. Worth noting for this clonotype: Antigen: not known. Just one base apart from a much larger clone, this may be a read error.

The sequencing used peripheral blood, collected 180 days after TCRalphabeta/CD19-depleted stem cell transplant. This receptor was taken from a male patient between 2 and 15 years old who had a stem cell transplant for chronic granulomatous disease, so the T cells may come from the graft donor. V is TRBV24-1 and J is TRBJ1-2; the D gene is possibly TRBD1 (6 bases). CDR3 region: CATRAAGTYGYTF. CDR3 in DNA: TGTGCCACCAGAGCCGCAGGGACATATGGCTACACCTTC.